This record concerns one T cell receptor (beta chain) sequence. The antigen is not known. This sample was taken from a study of T and B cells in COVID-19 patients. Overall study context: Most recovered patients had mild to moderate COVID-19 treated as outpatients. Overall study results and limits: Patients with COVID-19 reportedly showed strongly skewed T cell receptor beta variable and joining gene usage. Exclusive to the recovered cohort were more than 2,000 TCR clusters, around 30 of them with low generation probability. At recovery TRB diversity and richness exceeded healthy donors, after highly clonal active COVID-19 repertoires.

TRB was amplified from approximately 250-480 ng of blood genomic DNA. Multiplex PCR with BIOMED2 TRB-A/B primer pools amplified TRB rearrangements. From the multiplex PCR reads, TCRdb called clonotypes with MiXCR, one entry per CDR3 protein. The table includes fewer than 15,000 distinct CDR3 sequences, around 30% detected once. Germline V gives CDR1 LNHDA, CDR2 SQIVND (reference sequence). The CDR3 loop spans 17 amino acids. Germline trimming cut 5 bases from V and 2 bases from J; bases unmatched to any gene: 6. The specimen sequenced was blood. The source is a human donor who had recovered from COVID-19. The chain combines TRBV19 with TRBJ2-6, with 10 bases fitting TRBD1. The CDR3 DNA reads TGTGCCAGTAGTCCCGGGACAGGGGCTGCTGGGGCCAACGTCCTGACTTTC. The encoded protein is CASSPGTGAAGANVLTF.